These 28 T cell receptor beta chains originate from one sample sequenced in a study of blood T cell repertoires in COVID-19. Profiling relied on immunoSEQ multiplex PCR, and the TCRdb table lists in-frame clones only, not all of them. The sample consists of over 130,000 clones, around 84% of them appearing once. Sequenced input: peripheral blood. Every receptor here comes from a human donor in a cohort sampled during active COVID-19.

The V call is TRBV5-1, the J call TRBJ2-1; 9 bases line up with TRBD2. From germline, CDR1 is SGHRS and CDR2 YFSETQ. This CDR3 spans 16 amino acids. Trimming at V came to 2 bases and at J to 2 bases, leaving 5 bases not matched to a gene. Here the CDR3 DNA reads TGCGCCAGCAGCTTACCGGGACTAGCTGCCTACAATGAGCAGTTCTTC. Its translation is CASSLPGLAAYNEQFF.

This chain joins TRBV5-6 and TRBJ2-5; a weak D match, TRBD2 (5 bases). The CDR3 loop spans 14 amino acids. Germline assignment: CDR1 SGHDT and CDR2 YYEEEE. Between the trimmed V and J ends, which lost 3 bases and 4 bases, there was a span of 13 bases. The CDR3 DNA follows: TGTGCCAGCAGCTCCCCCATGGGGAGAGAGACCCAGTACTTC. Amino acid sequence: CASSSPMGRETQYF. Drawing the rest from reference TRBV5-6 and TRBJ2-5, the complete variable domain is DAGVTQSPTHLIKTRGQQVTLRCSPKSGHDTVSWYQQALGQGPQFIFQYYEEEERQRGNFPDRFSGHQFPNYSSELNVNALLLGDSALYLCASSSPMGRETQYFGPGTRLLVL.

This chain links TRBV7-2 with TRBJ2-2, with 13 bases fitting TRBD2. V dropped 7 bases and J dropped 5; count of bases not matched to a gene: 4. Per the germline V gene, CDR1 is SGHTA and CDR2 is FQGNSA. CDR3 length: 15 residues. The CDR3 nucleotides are TGTGCCAGCACCGGACTAGCGGGGGTTACCGGGGAGCTGTTTTTT. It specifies CASTGLAGVTGELFF.

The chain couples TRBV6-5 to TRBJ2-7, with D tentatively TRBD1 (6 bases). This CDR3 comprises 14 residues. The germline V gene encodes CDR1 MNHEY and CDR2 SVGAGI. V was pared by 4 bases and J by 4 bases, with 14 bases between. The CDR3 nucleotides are TGTGCCAGCAGTTCCGGGACACCTCCTTACGAGCAGTACTTC. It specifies CASSSGTPPYEQYF.

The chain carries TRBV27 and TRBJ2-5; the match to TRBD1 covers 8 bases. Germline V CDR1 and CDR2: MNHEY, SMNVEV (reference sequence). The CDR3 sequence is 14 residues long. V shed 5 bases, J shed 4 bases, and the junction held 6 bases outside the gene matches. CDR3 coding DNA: TGTGCCAGCAGTCCCCGGACAGGGCGAGAGACCCAGTACTTC. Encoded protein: CASSPRTGRETQYF.

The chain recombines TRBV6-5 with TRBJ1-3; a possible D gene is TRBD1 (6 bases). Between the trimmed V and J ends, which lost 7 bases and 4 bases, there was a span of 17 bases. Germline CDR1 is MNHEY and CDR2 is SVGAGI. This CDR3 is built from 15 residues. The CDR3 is CASTMLNRAGNTIYF. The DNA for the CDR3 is TGTGCCAGCACTATGCTGAACAGGGCCGGAAACACCATATATTTT.

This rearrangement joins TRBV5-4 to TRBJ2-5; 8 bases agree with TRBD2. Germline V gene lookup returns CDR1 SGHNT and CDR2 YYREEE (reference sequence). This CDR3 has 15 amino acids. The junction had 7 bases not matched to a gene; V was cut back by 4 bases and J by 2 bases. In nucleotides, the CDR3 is TGTGCCAGCAGCCCGGGGGGGCCCCAGCAAGAGACCCAGTACTTC. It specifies CASSPGGPQQETQYF.

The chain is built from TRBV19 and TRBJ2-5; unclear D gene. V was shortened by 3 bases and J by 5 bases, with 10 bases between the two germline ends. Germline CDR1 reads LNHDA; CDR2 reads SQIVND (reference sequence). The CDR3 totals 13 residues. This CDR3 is CASSMRLWETQYF. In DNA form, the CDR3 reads TGTGCCAGTAGTATGCGGCTGTGGGAGACCCAGTACTTC.

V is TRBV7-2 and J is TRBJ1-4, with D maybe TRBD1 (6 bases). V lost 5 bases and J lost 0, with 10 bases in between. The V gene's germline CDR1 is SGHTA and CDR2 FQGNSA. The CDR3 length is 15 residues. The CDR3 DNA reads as TGTGCCAGCAGCCAGGGACATTCAACTAATGAAAAACTGTTTTTT. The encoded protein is CASSQGHSTNEKLFF.

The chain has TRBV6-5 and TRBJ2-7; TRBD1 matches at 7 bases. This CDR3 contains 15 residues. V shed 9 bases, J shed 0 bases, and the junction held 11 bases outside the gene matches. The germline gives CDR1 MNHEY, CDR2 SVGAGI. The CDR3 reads CASFPGTEVSYEQYF. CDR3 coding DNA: TGTGCCAGTTTTCCCGGGACAGAAGTCTCCTACGAGCAGTACTTC.

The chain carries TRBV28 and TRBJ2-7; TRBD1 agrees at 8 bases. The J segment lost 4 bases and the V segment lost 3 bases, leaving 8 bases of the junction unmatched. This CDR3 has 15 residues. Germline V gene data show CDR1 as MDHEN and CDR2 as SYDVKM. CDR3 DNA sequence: TGTGCCAGCAGTTTTGGGACAGGTGACGCATACGAGCAGTACTTC. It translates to CASSFGTGDAYEQYF.

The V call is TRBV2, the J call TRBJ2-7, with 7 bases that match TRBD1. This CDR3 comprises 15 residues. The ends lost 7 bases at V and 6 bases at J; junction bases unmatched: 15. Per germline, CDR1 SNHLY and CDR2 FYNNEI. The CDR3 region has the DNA TGTGCCAGCAAAGACGGGACGACAGGGTATATCGAGCAGTACTTC. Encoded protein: CASKDGTTGYIEQYF.

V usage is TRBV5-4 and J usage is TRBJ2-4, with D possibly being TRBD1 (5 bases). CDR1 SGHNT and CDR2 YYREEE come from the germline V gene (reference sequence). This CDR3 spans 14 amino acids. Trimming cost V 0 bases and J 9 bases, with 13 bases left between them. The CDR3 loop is CASSLVGREPIQYF. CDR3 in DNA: TGTGCCAGCAGCTTGGTAGGCAGGGAACCCATTCAGTACTTC.

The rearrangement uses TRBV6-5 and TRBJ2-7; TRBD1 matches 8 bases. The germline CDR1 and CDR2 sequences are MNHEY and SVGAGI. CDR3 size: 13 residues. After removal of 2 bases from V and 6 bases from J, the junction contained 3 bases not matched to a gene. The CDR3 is CASSYDGQGEQYF. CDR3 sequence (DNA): TGTGCCAGCAGTTACGACGGACAGGGCGAGCAGTACTTC.

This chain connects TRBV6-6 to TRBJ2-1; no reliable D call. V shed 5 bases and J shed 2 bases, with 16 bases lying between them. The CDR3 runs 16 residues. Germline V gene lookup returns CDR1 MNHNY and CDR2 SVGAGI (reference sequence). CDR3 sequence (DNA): TGTGCCAGCAGTCCGCAAGACTTAAGTGCCTACAATGAGCAGTTCTTC. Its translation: CASSPQDLSAYNEQFF.

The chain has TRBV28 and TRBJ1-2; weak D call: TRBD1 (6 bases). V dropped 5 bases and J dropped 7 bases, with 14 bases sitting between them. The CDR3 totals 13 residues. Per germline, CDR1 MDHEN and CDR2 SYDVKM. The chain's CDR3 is CASSQMGGRGYTF. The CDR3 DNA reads TGTGCCAGCAGTCAAATGGGGGGGCGTGGCTACACCTTC.

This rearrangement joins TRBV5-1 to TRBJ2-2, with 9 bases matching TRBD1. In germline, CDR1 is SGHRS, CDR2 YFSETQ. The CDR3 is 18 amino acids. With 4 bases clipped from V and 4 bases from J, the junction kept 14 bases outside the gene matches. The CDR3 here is CASSLGIPGQGFTGELFF. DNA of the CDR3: TGCGCCAGCAGCCTGGGGATCCCGGGACAGGGATTCACCGGGGAGCTGTTTTTT.

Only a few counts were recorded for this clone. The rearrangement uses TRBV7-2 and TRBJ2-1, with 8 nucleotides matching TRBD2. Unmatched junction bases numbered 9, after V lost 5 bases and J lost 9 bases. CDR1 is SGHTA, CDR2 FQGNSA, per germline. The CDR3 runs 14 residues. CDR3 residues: CASSPQGLDGEQFF. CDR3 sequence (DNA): TGTGCCAGCAGCCCCCAGGGACTAGACGGTGAGCAGTTCTTC.

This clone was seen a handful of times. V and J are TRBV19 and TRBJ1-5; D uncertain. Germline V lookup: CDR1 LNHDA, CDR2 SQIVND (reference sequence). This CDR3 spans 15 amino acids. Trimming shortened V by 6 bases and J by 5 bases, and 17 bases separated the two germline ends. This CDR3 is CASSPAASGHQPQHF. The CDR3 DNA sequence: TGTGCCAGTAGCCCTGCGGCGTCGGGTCATCAGCCCCAGCATTTT.

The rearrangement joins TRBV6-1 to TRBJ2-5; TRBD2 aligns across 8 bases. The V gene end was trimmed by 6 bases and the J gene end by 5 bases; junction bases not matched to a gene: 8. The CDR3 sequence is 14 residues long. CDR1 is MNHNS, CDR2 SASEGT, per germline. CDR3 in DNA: TGTGCCAGCAGCTCAGCGGGAGTAGGTGAGACCCAGTACTTC. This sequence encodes CASSSAGVGETQYF.

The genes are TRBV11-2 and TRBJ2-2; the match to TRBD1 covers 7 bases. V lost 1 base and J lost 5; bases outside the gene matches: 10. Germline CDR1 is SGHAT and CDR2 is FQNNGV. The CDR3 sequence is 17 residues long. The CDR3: CASSLAWGSTGTGELFF. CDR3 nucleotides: TGTGCCAGCAGCTTAGCATGGGGATCGACAGGGACCGGGGAGCTGTTTTTT. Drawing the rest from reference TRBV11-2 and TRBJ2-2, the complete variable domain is EAGVAQSPRYKIIEKRQSVAFWCNPISGHATLYWYQQILGQGPKLLIQFQNNGVVDDSQLPKDRFSAERLKGVDSTLKIQPAKLEDSAVYLCASSLAWGSTGTGELFFGEGSRLTVL.

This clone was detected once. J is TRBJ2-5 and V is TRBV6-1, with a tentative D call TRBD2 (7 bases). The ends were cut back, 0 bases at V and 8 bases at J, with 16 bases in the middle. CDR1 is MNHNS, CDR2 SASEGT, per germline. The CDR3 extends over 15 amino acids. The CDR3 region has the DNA TGTGCCAGCAGTGAAGCGGGGGGGCAGGTGGGAACCCAGTACTTC. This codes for CASSEAGGQVGTQYF.

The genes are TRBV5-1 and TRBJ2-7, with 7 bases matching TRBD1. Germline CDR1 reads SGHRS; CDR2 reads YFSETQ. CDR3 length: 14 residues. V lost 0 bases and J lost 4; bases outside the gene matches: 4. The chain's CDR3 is CASSLGRTGYEQYF. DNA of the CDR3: TGCGCCAGCAGCTTGGGGAGGACAGGTTACGAGCAGTACTTC.

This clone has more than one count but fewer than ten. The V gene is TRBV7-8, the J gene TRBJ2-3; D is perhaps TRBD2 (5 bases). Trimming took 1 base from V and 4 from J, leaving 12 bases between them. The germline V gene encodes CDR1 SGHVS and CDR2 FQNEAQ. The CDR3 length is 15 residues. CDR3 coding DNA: TGTGCCAGCAGCTTAGGCGCGGGTCCCCCAGATACGCAGTATTTT. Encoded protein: CASSLGAGPPDTQYF.

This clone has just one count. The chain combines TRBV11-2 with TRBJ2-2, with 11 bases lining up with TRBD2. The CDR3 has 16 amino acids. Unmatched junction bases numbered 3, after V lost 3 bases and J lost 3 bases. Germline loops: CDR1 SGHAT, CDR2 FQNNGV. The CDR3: CASSFGLAGYTGELFF. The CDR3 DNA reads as TGTGCCAGCAGCTTCGGACTAGCGGGTTACACCGGGGAGCTGTTTTTT.

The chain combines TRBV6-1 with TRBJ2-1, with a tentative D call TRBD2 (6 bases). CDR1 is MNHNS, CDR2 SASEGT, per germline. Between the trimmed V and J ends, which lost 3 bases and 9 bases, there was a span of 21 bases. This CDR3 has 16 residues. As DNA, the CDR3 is TGTGCCAGCAGTGAGGGTCGGGGACTCCACCGGGGTGAGCAGTTCTTC. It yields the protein CASSEGRGLHRGEQFF.

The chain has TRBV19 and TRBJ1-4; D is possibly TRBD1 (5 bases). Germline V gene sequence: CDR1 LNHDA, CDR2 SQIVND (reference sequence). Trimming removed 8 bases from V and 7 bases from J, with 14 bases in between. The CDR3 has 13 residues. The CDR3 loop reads CASGGGVPEKLFF. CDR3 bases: TGTGCCAGTGGAGGAGGGGTCCCTGAAAAACTGTTTTTT.

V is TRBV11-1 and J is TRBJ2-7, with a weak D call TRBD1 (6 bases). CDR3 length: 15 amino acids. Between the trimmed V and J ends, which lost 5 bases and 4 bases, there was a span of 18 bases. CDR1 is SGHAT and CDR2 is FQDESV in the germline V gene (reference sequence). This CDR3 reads CASSRTGTKSYEQYF. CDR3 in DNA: TGTGCCAGCAGCAGAACCGGGACAAAAAGTTACGAGCAGTACTTC.